This TCR beta chain came from a study of T cells in localized non-small cell lung cancer. Comment on this clone: Its antigen remains unknown.

Findings and limits, study-wide: The study linked higher blood T cell density to longer overall survival. Detection in adjacent lung was observed for a median roughly 62 of the top 100 tumor clones. Exceeding tumor, uninvolved adjacent lung had the highest T cell clonality. Heterogeneity cannot be ruled out, as sequencing used one tumor region only.

Some clones are missing from TCRdb's copy, which holds only in-frame ones; the method was immunoSEQ multiplex PCR. The sample holds 100,000 to 150,000 clones; more than 80% are singletons and the top ten take around 1.7%. V shed 5 bases and J shed 1 base, with 14 bases lying between them. Per germline, CDR1 SGHTA and CDR2 FQGTGA. The CDR3 loop spans 15 amino acids. Source: peripheral blood, taken before any cancer treatment. The clonotype comes from a female donor older than 55 with stage I lung adenocarcinoma. The genes are TRBV7-3 and TRBJ1-1, with a weak D call TRBD1 (6 bases). CDR3 coding DNA: TGTGCCAGCAGCCCAACGGCAGGGGAGAACACTGAAGCTTTCTTT. It yields the protein CASSPTAGENTEAFF.